The entry below describes one T cell receptor (beta chain). The target of this receptor is not known. Per-base qualities were not stored, and no clone one base away is much larger. The library was made by the immunoSEQ multiplex PCR assay. RNA was extracted from all samples and reverse transcribed into cDNA as template for TCR sequencing. First-strand cDNA was synthesized using SuperScript III with a 2:1 mix of oligo-dT and random hexamers. Amplification bias was assessed with a synthetic immune receptor repertoire, and residual bias was removed computationally. Per the authors' processing: Raw reads were preprocessed to remove errors, and CDR3 was defined by IMGT conventions from the conserved cysteine to phenylalanine. To get clonality, Shannon entropy was normalized by log2 of the number of productive unique TCRs and the result was subtracted from 1. Whether each scalp clone was CD4 or CD8 was inferred by checking scalp TCRbeta sequences against the CD4 and CD8 repertoires from sorted blood. The table comes from immuneACCESS by way of TCRdb, which keeps in-frame sequences with V and J called. Part of the clones is missing from these tables; in studies checked, under half for an unresolved V gene and the rest for unknown reasons. V and J calls and clone size are those listed in that table; D and trimming were worked out from the DNA. This sample has more than 150,000 clones in its table, and approximately 51% of those were observed once. The ten largest clones capture around 9.1% of the sample.

This record belongs to a study of CD8+ T cells in alopecia areata (dated by TCRdb to the late 2010s). For the wider study: Treated patients were enrolled in an open-label pilot trial of oral tofacitinib, 5 to 10 mg twice daily, for moderate-to-severe alopecia areata. Patients stayed on tofacitinib for 6 to 18 months and then had 6 months of follow-up off drug so that delayed response and recurrence could be assessed. In treated patients, disease severity was measured using the SALT score, which gives the percentage of scalp surface area affected. In both human patients and the C3H/HeJ mouse model, the study applied high-throughput TCRbeta sequencing to look at T cell clonal expansion in alopecia areata. Human TCRbeta sequencing covered scalp tissue and sorted CD4+ and CD8+ peripheral blood T cells from patchy and totalis/universalis alopecia areata patients and healthy controls. Tofacitinib-treated patients had biopsies at baseline and at 4 and 24 weeks of treatment, with a later scalp biopsy in several patients. Scalp clonality was compared among normal scalp (n=4), patchy alopecia areata scalp (n=8), and alopecia totalis/universalis scalp (n=8). RNA was extracted with the PAXgene miRNA kit for fixed scalp, the miRNeasy kit for PBMCs, and the RNeasy kit for mouse skin. TCRbeta CDR3 regions were amplified by immunoSEQ multiplex PCR with 35 Vbeta forward and 13 Jbeta reverse primers.

The germline V gene (reference sequence) sets CDR1 to LNHNV and CDR2 to YYDKDF. At the junction V is shortened by 3 bases and J by 1 base, with 6 bases in between. Inclusive of the bounding cysteine and phenylalanine, the CDR3 is 14 residues long. Only CDR3 DNA remains: 42 bases, in frame from the first base. Study-wide findings and limitations: Unlike mouse skin, which is dominated by gammadelta T cells, normal human skin has resident alphabeta T cells that are also sequenced, and this complicates analysis of the scalp TCR repertoire. Higher clonality and more expanded CD8+ clones were observed in lesional scalp than in normal scalp, particularly in alopecia totalis/universalis, a finding suggestive of antigenic drive. Tofacitinib significantly lowered scalp clonality and the number of expanded CD8+ clones among the top 100 scalp clones. Because the treated cohort was small and had just a single nonresponder, larger studies are needed to establish links between baseline CD8+ expansion and response. Shared TCR sequences between patients were less evident than in mice, which may be partly attributable to HLA diversity in the patient population. Many expanded lesional clones were found to persist in scalp and blood during tofacitinib treatment, and relapse after treatment cessation may be partly explained by this persistence.

What this sample's treatment or condition label stands for: oral pan-JAK inhibitor, 5-10 mg twice daily. Lesional scalp punch biopsies and peripheral blood were collected from alopecia areata patients. PBMCs were isolated by density centrifugation and stained for CD3, CD4 and CD8, after which CD4+ and CD8+ T cells were sorted on a FACSAria. This TCR was sampled from a human donor with alopecia areata. The chain was built from TRBV15 and TRBJ2-2; the D gene identity is not certain. The specimen comprised CD8+ T cells sorted from blood, sampled at approximately week 52, from a patient treated with tofacitinib. The CDR3 corresponds to CATSSEWNTGELFF. The bases read TGTGCCACCAGCAGTGAATGGAACACCGGGGAGCTGTTTTTT.